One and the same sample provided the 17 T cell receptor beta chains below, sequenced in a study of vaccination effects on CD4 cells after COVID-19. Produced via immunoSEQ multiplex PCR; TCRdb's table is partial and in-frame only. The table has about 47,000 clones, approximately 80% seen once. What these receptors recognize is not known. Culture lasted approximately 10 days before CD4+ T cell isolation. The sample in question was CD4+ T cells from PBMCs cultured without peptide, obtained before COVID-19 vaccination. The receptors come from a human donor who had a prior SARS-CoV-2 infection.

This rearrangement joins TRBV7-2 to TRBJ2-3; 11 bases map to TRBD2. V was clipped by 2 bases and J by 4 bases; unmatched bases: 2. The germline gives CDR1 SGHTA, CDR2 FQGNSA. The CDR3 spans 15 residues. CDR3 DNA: TGTGCCAGCAGCTTACAACTAGCGGGGGCAGATACGCAGTATTTT. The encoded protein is CASSLQLAGADTQYF.

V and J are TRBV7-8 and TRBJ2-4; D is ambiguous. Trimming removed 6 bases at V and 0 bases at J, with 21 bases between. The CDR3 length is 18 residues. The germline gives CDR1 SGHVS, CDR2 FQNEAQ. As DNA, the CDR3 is TGTGCCAGCAGTTTTGACCCAAGTAGCACACTAGCCAAAAACATTCAGTACTTC. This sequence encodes CASSFDPSSTLAKNIQYF.

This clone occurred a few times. CDR3 amino acids: CASSLWDTEAFF. The CDR3 nucleotides are TGTGCCAGCAGCTTGTGGGACACTGAAGCTTTCTTT. The chain is built from TRBV5-4 and TRBJ1-1; D is uncertain. The CDR3 has 12 amino acids. Trimming took 1 base from V and 3 from J, leaving 4 bases between them. Germline V gives CDR1 SGHNT, CDR2 YYREEE (reference sequence). The full variable domain, in which reference TRBV5-4 and TRBJ1-1 provide the parts outside the CDR3, is ETGVTQSPTHLIKTRGQQVTLRCSSQSGHNTVSWYQQALGQGPQFIFQYYREEENGRGNFPPRFSGLQFPNYSSELNVNALELDDSALYLCASSLWDTEAFFGQGTRLTVV.

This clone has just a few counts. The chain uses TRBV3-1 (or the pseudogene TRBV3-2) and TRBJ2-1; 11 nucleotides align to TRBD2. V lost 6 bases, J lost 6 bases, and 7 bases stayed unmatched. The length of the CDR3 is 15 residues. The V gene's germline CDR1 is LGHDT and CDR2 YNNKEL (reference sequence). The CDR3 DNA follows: TGTGCCAGCAGTCCACTAGCGGGAGAGTCCAATGAGCAGTTCTTC. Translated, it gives CASSPLAGESNEQFF.

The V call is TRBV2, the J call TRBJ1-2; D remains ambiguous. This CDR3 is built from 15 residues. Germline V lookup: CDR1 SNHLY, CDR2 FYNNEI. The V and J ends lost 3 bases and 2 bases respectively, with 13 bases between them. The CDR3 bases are TGTGCCAGCAGTGACTTACCGAGATCGAACTATGGCTACACCTTC. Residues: CASSDLPRSNYGYTF.

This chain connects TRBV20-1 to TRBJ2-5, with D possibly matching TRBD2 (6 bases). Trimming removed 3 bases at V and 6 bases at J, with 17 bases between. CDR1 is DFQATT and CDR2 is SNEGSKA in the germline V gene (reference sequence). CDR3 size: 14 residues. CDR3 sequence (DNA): TGCAGTGCTAGTGTCTTGCGGGATGGGAAGACCCAGTACTTC. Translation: CSASVLRDGKTQYF.

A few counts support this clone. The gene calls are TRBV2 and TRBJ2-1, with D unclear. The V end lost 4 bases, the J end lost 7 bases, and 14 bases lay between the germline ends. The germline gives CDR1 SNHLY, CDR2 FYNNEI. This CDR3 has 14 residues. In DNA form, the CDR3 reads TGTGCCAGCAGTGGGTTTGGCTCCAGTAATGAGCAGTTCTTC. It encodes CASSGFGSSNEQFF. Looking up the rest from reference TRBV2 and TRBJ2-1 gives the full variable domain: EPEVTQTPSHQVTQMGQEVILRCVPISNHLYFYWYRQILGQKVEFLVSFYNNEISEKSEIFDDQFSVERPDGSNFTLKIRSTKLEDSAMYFCASSGFGSSNEQFFGPGTRLTVL.

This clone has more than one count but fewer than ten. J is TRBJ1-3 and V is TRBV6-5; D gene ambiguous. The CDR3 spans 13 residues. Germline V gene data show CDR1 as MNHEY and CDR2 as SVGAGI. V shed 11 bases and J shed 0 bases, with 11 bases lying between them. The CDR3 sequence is CAANSNSGNTIYF. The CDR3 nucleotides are TGTGCCGCAAACAGCAACTCTGGAAACACCATATATTTT.

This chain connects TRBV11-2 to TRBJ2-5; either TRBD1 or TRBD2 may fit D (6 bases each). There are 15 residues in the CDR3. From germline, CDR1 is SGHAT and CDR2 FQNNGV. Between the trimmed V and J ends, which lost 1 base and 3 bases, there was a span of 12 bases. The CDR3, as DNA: TGTGCCAGCAGCTTAGTACCGGGGGCCGAAGAGACCCAGTACTTC. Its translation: CASSLVPGAEETQYF.

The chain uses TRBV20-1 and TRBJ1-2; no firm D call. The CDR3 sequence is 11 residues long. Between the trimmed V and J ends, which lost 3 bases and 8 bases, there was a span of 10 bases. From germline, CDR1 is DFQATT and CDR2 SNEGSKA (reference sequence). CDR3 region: CSASEGGGYTF. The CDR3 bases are TGCAGTGCTAGTGAGGGTGGCGGCTACACCTTC.

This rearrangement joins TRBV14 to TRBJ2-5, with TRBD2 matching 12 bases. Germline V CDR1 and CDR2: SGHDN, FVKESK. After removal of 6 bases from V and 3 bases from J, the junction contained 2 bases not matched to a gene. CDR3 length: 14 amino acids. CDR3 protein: CASSRLAGEETQYF. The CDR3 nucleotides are TGTGCCAGCAGTCGACTAGCGGGGGAAGAGACCCAGTACTTC.

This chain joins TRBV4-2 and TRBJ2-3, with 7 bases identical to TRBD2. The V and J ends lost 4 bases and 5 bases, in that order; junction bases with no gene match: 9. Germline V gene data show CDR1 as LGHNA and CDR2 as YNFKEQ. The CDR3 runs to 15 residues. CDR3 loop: CASSRRTSSEDTQYF. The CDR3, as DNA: TGTGCCAGCAGCCGTCGGACTAGTTCGGAAGATACGCAGTATTTT.

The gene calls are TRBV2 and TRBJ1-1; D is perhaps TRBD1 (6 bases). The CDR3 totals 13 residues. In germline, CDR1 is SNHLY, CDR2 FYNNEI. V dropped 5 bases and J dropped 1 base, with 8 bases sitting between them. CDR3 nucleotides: TGTGCCAGCAGTAAGGGGGAGAACACTGAAGCTTTCTTT. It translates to CASSKGENTEAFF.

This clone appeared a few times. The CDR3 region has the DNA TGCGCCAGCAGCTTGGGGACAGGGGACTATGGCTACACCTTC. The encoded protein is CASSLGTGDYGYTF. The genes are TRBV5-1 and TRBJ1-2; 9 nucleotides match TRBD1. The CDR3 loop spans 14 amino acids. The V and J ends lost 0 bases and 3 bases, in that order; junction bases with no gene match: 0. CDR1 SGHRS and CDR2 YFSETQ come from the germline V gene.

In DNA, the CDR3 is TGTGCCAGCAGCCCACAAGACCGAGCCTACGAGCAGTACTTC. It translates to CASSPQDRAYEQYF. This rearrangement joins TRBV14 to TRBJ2-7; no clear D. Germline V CDR1 and CDR2: SGHDN, FVKESK. This CDR3 region has 14 residues. With 4 bases removed from V and 2 bases from J, the gap between germline ends came to 12 bases. The entire variable domain, with the rest obtained from reference TRBV14 and TRBJ2-7, is as follows: EAGVTQFPSHSVIEKGQTVTLRCDPISGHDNLYWYRRVMGKEIKFLLHFVKESKQDESGMPNNRFLAERTGGTYSTLKVQPAELEDSGVYFCASSPQDRAYEQYFGPGTRLTVT.

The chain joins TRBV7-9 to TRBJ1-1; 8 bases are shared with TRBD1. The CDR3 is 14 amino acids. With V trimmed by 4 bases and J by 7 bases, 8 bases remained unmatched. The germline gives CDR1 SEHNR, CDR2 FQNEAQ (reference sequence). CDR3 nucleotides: TGTGCCAGCAGCTCGGGACAGGCCGCAGGTGAAGCTTTCTTT. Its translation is CASSSGQAAGEAFF.

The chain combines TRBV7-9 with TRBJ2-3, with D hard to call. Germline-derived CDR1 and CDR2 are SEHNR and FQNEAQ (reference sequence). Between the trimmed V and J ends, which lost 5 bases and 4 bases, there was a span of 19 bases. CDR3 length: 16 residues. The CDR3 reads CASSPSRMDPADTQYF. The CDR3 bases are TGTGCCAGCAGCCCCTCCCGTATGGATCCGGCAGATACGCAGTATTTT.